This T cell receptor beta chain appears in the sequencing data of a study of a mutant IDH1 vaccine in newly diagnosed glioma. Looking at the study overall: Antecedent treatment encompassed radiotherapy, temozolomide, or their combination; the majority received both.

Sequencing was performed with immunoSEQ multiplex PCR; in TCRdb, only in-frame clones are kept and a portion is missing. The table includes 110,000 or so clones, about nine tenths detected once. As for this clone: Its antigen remains unidentified.

Study observations and caveats: It was approximately 93% of patients that developed vaccine-induced immune responses.

V lost 2 bases, J lost 0 bases, and 14 bases lay in between. This CDR3 comprises 16 residues. The germline gives CDR1 SQVTM, CDR2 ANQGSEA. Time point of the sample: week 11, during vaccination. The study gave 300 ug of mutant IDH1 20-mer peptide per vaccine dose, with topical imiquimod. The gene calls are TRBV29-1 and TRBJ1-3; D call uncertain. This receptor was obtained from a woman aged 45 to 65 with glioma. Sequenced material: PBMCs, taken from a glioma patient whose treatment included an IDH1 peptide vaccine. The CDR3 DNA is TGCAGCGTTGAACCCCTCACCTCGGGCTCTGGAAACACCATATATTTT. This codes for CSVEPLTSGSGNTIYF. The whole variable domain, filled in from reference TRBV29-1 and TRBJ1-3, reads SAVISQKPSRDICQRGTSLTIQCQVDSQVTMMFWYRQQPGQSLTLIATANQGSEATYESGFVIDKFPISRPNLTFSTLTVSNMSPEDSSIYLCSVEPLTSGSGNTIYFGEGSWLTVV.